The 14 T cell receptor beta chains presented below share a single source sample, sequenced in a study of blood T cell repertoires in COVID-19 (dated by TCRdb to 2018 to 2020). Libraries were prepared through the immunoSEQ multiplex PCR assay. TCRdb obtained this table from immuneACCESS and retained in-frame rearrangements with V and J assigned. These tables miss some clones; where compared with another copy, unresolved V genes account for less than half of the shortfall, and the remainder is unexplained. The sample has about 170,000 clones on record, 70% to 85% of them singletons. The top ten hold around 20% of the sample. Sample: PBMCs or T cells enriched from blood (not recorded which). These TCRs come from a woman in her sixties or seventies in a cohort exposed to, infected with or recovered from COVID-19 (not recorded which).

The CDR3 loop reads CASSVIVGQAGEQYF. DNA of the CDR3: TGTGCCAGCAGTGTGATTGTAGGTCAGGCCGGCGAGCAGTACTTC. V gene TRBV2 combines with J gene TRBJ2-7; D call uncertain. Per germline, CDR1 SNHLY and CDR2 FYNNEI. V was shortened by 4 bases and J by 6 bases, with 19 bases between the two germline ends. CDR3 length: 15 amino acids.

The chain has TRBV19 and TRBJ1-1; TRBD1 matches at 10 bases. The CDR3 consists of 15 residues. Germline V gene data show CDR1 as LNHDA and CDR2 as SQIVND (reference sequence). The V gene end was trimmed by 7 bases and the J gene end by 6 bases; junction bases not matched to a gene: 11. The CDR3 here is CASTRGGQGKAEAFF. CDR3 nucleotide sequence: TGTGCCAGTACCCGGGGGGGACAGGGGAAGGCTGAAGCTTTCTTT.

In DNA, the CDR3 is TGTGCTAGTGGTTTGGATCAGGGGCCCCAGTACTTC. Residues: CASGLDQGPQYF. The chain links TRBV12-5 to TRBJ2-5, with a weak D call TRBD1 (6 bases). Trimming removed 1 base at V and 9 bases at J, with 9 bases between. There are 12 residues in the CDR3. Germline V gene sequence: CDR1 LGHNT, CDR2 FRNRAP.

On this clone: This sample includes further DNA sequences coding for the same CDR3. J is TRBJ2-7 and V is TRBV7-9, with D maybe TRBD1 (7 bases). The V gene's germline CDR1 is SEHNR and CDR2 FQNEAQ (reference sequence). This CDR3 has 13 residues. V shed 2 bases and J shed 4 bases, with 9 bases lying between them. The CDR3 sequence is CASSLQGGYEQYF. DNA for the CDR3: TGTGCCAGCAGCTTACAGGGGGGATACGAGCAGTACTTC.

This clone appeared once. The J gene is TRBJ2-7, the V gene TRBV5-1; a possible D gene is TRBD1 (5 bases). The length of the CDR3 is 13 residues. Germline assignment: CDR1 SGHRS and CDR2 YFSETQ. Deletions cut 4 bases from V and 5 bases from J, with 13 bases between. The CDR3 DNA follows: TGCGCCAGCAGCCCTAGGGGATTGGACGAGCAGTACTTC. This translates into CASSPRGLDEQYF.

This clone was counted a single time. The chain recombines TRBV5-6 with TRBJ1-2, with no clear D. The ends were cut back, 7 bases at V and 1 base at J, with 8 bases in the middle. The CDR3 spans 12 residues. The germline CDR1 and CDR2 sequences are SGHDT and YYEEEE. CDR3 nucleotides: TGTGCCAGCGCCAACGGTAACTATGGCTACACCTTC. Translated: CASANGNYGYTF.

The V call is TRBV7-3, the J call TRBJ1-2; 9 bases are shared with TRBD1. The germline V gene has CDR1 SGHTA and CDR2 FQGTGA. The CDR3 length is 12 residues. Germline trimming cut 5 bases from V and 7 bases from J; bases unmatched to any gene: 2. The CDR3 region is CASSMGQGGYTF. DNA of the CDR3: TGTGCCAGCAGCATGGGACAGGGTGGCTACACCTTC. The entire variable domain, with the rest obtained from reference TRBV7-3 and TRBJ1-2, is as follows: GAGVSQTPSNKVTEKGKYVELRCDPISGHTALYWYRQSLGQGPEFLIYFQGTGAADDSGLPNDRFFAVRPEGSVSTLKIQRTERGDSAVYLCASSMGQGGYTFGSGTRLTVV.

The chain links TRBV10-1 to TRBJ2-1, with a tentative D call TRBD2 (5 bases). Trimming took 0 bases from V and 4 from J, leaving 13 bases between them. Germline loops: CDR1 WNHNN, CDR2 SYGVQD (reference sequence). This CDR3 is 16 amino acids long. As DNA, the CDR3 is TGCGCCAGCAGTGAGTCACAAGGACTTACATACAATGAGCAGTTCTTC. It yields the protein CASSESQGLTYNEQFF.

The rearrangement joins TRBV27 to TRBJ2-5; the match to TRBD1 covers 8 bases. This CDR3 region has 16 residues. The V segment lost 7 bases and the J segment 3 bases; nucleotides outside the gene matches: 13. Germline V CDR1 and CDR2: MNHEY, SMNVEV (reference sequence). Here the CDR3 DNA reads TGTGCCAGCAAATCCTACACAGGGGGTGCAAAAGAGACCCAGTACTTC. Encoded protein: CASKSYTGGAKETQYF.

The CDR3 here is CASQPYGTVPYEQYF. The CDR3 DNA is TGTGCCAGCCAACCTTACGGGACAGTCCCCTACGAGCAGTACTTC. This chain joins TRBV2 and TRBJ2-7, with 7 nucleotides matching TRBD1. V lost 8 bases and J lost 2; bases outside the gene matches: 12. CDR3 length: 15 amino acids. Germline V CDR1 and CDR2: SNHLY, FYNNEI.

The chain has TRBV28 and TRBJ2-1; D perhaps matches TRBD2 (6 bases). This CDR3 has 15 residues. V was clipped by 6 bases and J by 4 bases, with 16 bases between them. The germline V gene has CDR1 MDHEN and CDR2 SYDVKM. CDR3 protein: CASRATGSPYNEQFF. The CDR3 coding sequence is TGTGCCAGCAGGGCCACCGGGAGCCCTTACAATGAGCAGTTCTTC.

The CDR3 DNA reads TGTGCCAGCAGCCCAGGTGGGGGGTTTGGTGGCTACACCTTC. The encoded protein is CASSPGGGFGGYTF. V gene TRBV7-9 combines with J gene TRBJ1-2, with a possible D match to TRBD1 (5 bases). The CDR3 runs 14 residues. Germline values: CDR1 SEHNR, CDR2 FQNEAQ (reference sequence). V lost 5 bases to trimming and J lost 7 bases, with 17 bases between them. Based on the CDR3 plus reference TRBV7-9 and TRBJ1-2, the full variable domain is DTGVSQNPRHKITKRGQNVTFRCDPISEHNRLYWYRQTLGQGPEFLTYFQNEAQLEKSRLLSDRFSAERPKGSFSTLEIQRTEQGDSAMYLCASSPGGGFGGYTFGSGTRLTVV.

This clone was recorded a few times. The chain carries TRBV6-6 and TRBJ2-5, with D possibly being TRBD1 (6 bases). Trimming stripped 4 bases from V and 8 bases from J, with 14 bases between. CDR3 length: 13 residues. The germline gives CDR1 MNHNY, CDR2 SVGAGI (reference sequence). CDR3 bases: TGTGCCAGCAGTTCCACAGGGATAGGAACCCAGTACTTC. As protein: CASSSTGIGTQYF.

The V call is TRBV5-6, the J call TRBJ2-3; D gene ambiguous. Germline V CDR1 and CDR2: SGHDT, YYEEEE. This CDR3 region has 14 residues. V lost 4 bases, J lost 7 bases, and 16 bases lay in between. The CDR3 spells CASSPTLPANTQYF. The CDR3 coding sequence is TGTGCCAGCAGCCCTACCCTCCCCGCAAATACGCAGTATTTT.